These T cell receptor beta chains were read from a single sample in a study of tumor-infiltrating lymphocytes in primary liver carcinoma. TCRdb re-derived calls from the multiplex PCR reads in MiXCR, one entry per CDR3 protein. The sample has 20,000 to 30,000 distinct CDR3 sequences, about 73% seen once. Sequences were obtained from liver tumor tissue from sampling region 3. The receptor source for this set is a man aged 40-55 years with primary liver carcinoma and hepatitis B virus infection. Each CDR3 is given with its conserved first and last residue. The D gene is left open where the match is weak. Clone size is given for some rows only: seen once, a few or many times, or a class if the clone is expanded.

size,D,J,V,CDR3,DNA
-,-,TRBJ2-5,TRBV11-2,CASSQTPGGGRATQYF,TGTGCCAGCAGCCAAACTCCCGGTGGGGGGAGAGCGACCCAGTACTTC
-,TRBD1,TRBJ1-2,TRBV12-3/TRBV12-4,CANSLGQGANYGYTF,TGTGCCAACAGTCTCGGACAGGGGGCAAACTACGGCTACACCTTC
medium-sized,-,TRBJ1-1,TRBV29-1,CSVEGTPSSPEAFF,TGCAGCGTTGAGGGGACGCCGTCCTCGCCTGAAGCTTTCTTT
-,TRBD2,TRBJ2-1,TRBV5-4,CASSQGEAGANGEQFF,TGTGCCAGCAGCCAGGGAGAGGCGGGAGCTAACGGTGAGCAGTTCTTC
-,TRBD1,TRBJ2-2,TRBV6-1,CANRGTGDTGELLF,TGTGCCAACAGGGGGACTGGGGACACCGGGGAGCTGTTATTT
few,TRBD1,TRBJ2-5,TRBV6-2/TRBV6-3,CANSRDREETQYF,TGTGCCAACAGTCGGGACAGGGAAGAGACCCAGTACTTC
-,-,TRBJ2-7,TRBV6-2/TRBV6-3,CGSSYYLDSAYEQYF,TGTGGCAGCAGTTACTATCTAGACAGTGCATACGAGCAGTACTTC
-,-,TRBJ2-2,TRBV11-2,CASSLALGGPNTGELLF,TGTGCCAGCAGCTTAGCATTAGGAGGGCCGAACACCGGGGAGCTATTATTC
-,TRBD2,TRBJ2-2,TRBV10-3,CAIRERDDTGGLFF,TGTGCTATCAGGGAGCGGGATGACACCGGGGGGCTGTTTTTT
-,-,TRBJ2-7,TRBV6-2/TRBV6-3,CTRRIGDEQYF,TGTACCCGCAGAATCGGGGACGAGCAGTACTTC
-,TRBD2,TRBJ2-7,TRBV6-2/TRBV6-3,CAGKETSGRDEQYF,TGTGCCGGCAAAGAAACTAGCGGGAGGGATGAGCAGTACTTC
-,TRBD1,TRBJ2-7,TRBV6-5,CASRGPKQGAYEQCF,TGTGCCAGCAGGGGACCTAAACAGGGGGCCTACGAGCAGTGTTTC
-,-,TRBJ2-1,TRBV5-1,CASSSPVARVFYNEQFF,TGCGCCAGCAGCAGCCCTGTAGCGAGAGTCTTCTACAATGAGCAGTTCTTC
-,-,TRBJ2-3,TRBV5-1,CASSLGAGDWGDTHYF,TGCGCCAGCAGCTTGGGAGCAGGGGATTGGGGCGATACGCATTATTTT
many,TRBD2,TRBJ2-1,TRBV11-2,CASSLSVGLAGGGYEQFF,TGTGCCAGCAGCTTATCCGTTGGACTAGCGGGGGGGGGGTACGAGCAGTTCTTC
-,-,TRBJ2-3,TRBV2,CASSARGRTDRQYF,TGTGCCAGCAGTGCCCGGGGACGGACAGATAGACAGTATTTT
-,TRBD2,TRBJ2-3,TRBV4-2,CVNSQVALLAGATDTHYF,TGTGTCAACAGCCAAGTGGCGCTTCTAGCGGGAGCGACAGATACGCACTATTTT
-,-,TRBJ2-1,TRBV6-6,CASSYSRGVSSKPEQSF,TGTGCCAGCAGTTACTCAAGGGGGGTTAGCTCTAAGCCTGAGCAGTCCTTC
-,-,TRBJ2-1,TRBV11-2,CDSSLEPESSNNEQFF,TGTGACAGCAGCTTAGAACCAGAGAGCTCCAACAATGAGCAGTTCTTC
-,-,TRBJ1-1,TRBV6-2/TRBV6-3,CANRRGTGPTEALF,TGTGCCAACAGACGAGGGACGGGGCCCACTGAAGCTTTATTT
-,-,TRBJ2-7,TRBV10-3,CAISGDGEGGYEQYF,TGTGCTATCAGTGGAGACGGAGAGGGAGGCTACGAGCAGTACTTC
once,TRBD2,TRBJ2-3,TRBV29-1,CSVVGLRGDVTQYF,TGCAGCGTTGTGGGACTAAGGGGAGATGTTACGCAGTATTTT
once,TRBD1,TRBJ2-1,TRBV9,CASSVEWTGAGNEQFF,TGTGCAAGCAGCGTAGAGTGGACAGGGGCCGGCAATGAGCAGTTCTTC
many,TRBD1,TRBJ1-1,TRBV11-2,CASSPSRGLVNTEAFF,TGTGCCAGCAGCCCATCCAGGGGGTTGGTGAACACTGAAGCTTTCTTT
-,-,TRBJ2-6,TRBV6-6,CASTYNRGPGANVLTF,TGTGCCAGCACTTACAATCGGGGGCCCGGGGCCAACGTCCTGACTTTC
-,-,TRBJ2-1,TRBV7-8,CASSPLGGSAVSCNEQFF,TGTGCCAGCAGCCCGCTTGGAGGCTCAGCGGTATCCTGCAATGAGCAGTTCTTC
-,-,TRBJ2-2,TRBV5-6,CASSPGFASTGELLF,TGTGCCAGCAGCCCAGGGTTCGCGAGCACCGGGGAGTTGCTTTTT
-,-,TRBJ1-6,TRBV11-1,CVSSLKGNSPLHF,TGTGTCAGCAGCTTAAAAGGGAACTCACCACTCCACTTC
-,TRBD1,TRBJ2-7,TRBV6-6,CAWSYGTGDREQYF,TGTGCCTGGAGTTACGGGACAGGTGATAGGGAGCAGTACTTC
large,-,TRBJ1-2,TRBV7-9,CASSPEGRLSQYGYTF,TGTGCCAGCAGCCCCGAGGGCAGGCTGTCCCAGTATGGCTACACCTTC
-,-,TRBJ2-1,TRBV20-1,CSASAAGPYNERFF,TGTAGTGCCAGTGCGGCGGGGCCCTACAATGAGCGGTTCTTC
-,-,TRBJ2-6,TRBV20-1,CSASNRSANVLTF,TGCAGCGCTTCTAACAGGAGTGCCAACGTCCTGACTTTC
-,-,TRBJ2-1,TRBV4-1,CASSQGSGRFYNEEFF,TGCGCCAGCAGCCAAGGCAGTGGGCGTTTTTACAATGAGGAGTTCTTC
medium-sized,-,TRBJ2-5,TRBV12-5,CASGPGQTLETQYF,TGTGCTAGTGGGCCCGGACAGACATTGGAGACCCAGTACTTC
-,-,TRBJ2-7,TRBV10-2,CASSEPHLTYEKYF,TGCGCCAGCAGTGAGCCTCACCTAACCTACGAGAAGTACTTC
few,TRBD1,TRBJ2-7,TRBV7-2,CGSTTGPGQGYEQYF,TGTGGCAGCACCACCGGACCGGGACAGGGTTACGAGCAGTACTTC
many,-,TRBJ2-6,TRBV24-1,CATSDPRGPGNVLTF,TGTGCCACCAGTGACCCGAGGGGTCCTGGCAACGTCCTGACTTTC
-,TRBD2,TRBJ2-1,TRBV12-3/TRBV12-4,CAGSVRGVAGVVNEQFF,TGTGCCGGTAGTGTACGAGGGGTAGCGGGAGTGGTCAATGAGCAGTTCTTC
-,-,TRBJ2-5,TRBV11-1,CASSGQAEVEIQYF,TGTGCCAGCAGTGGGCAGGCGGAGGTGGAGATCCAGTACTTC
-,-,TRBJ2-7,TRBV12-3/TRBV12-4,CTSTRRENYEQYF,TGTACCAGTACCCGACGGGAAAACTACGAGCAGTACTTC
-,-,TRBJ2-7,TRBV12-3/TRBV12-4,CASSLIGSGISYERYF,TGTGCAAGCAGTTTAATAGGCTCCGGTATCTCCTACGAGCGGTACTTC
many,-,TRBJ2-7,TRBV28,CASSSVVAYEQYF,TGTGCCAGCAGTTCTGTAGTCGCCTACGAGCAGTACTTC
-,TRBD1,TRBJ1-2,TRBV6-5,CASRGTGGVYGYTF,TGTGCCAGCAGAGGGACAGGGGGCGTCTATGGCTACACCTTC
-,-,TRBJ2-2,TRBV11-3,CARLRLKPITGELFF,TGTGCTAGGTTGCGCCTTAAACCCATCACCGGGGAACTGTTTTTT
few,-,TRBJ2-1,TRBV11-2,CASRQLNEQFF,TGTGCCAGCCGACAGCTTAATGAGCAGTTCTTC
-,TRBD1,TRBJ1-6,TRBV4-1,CASSHYLQGSDSPLHF,TGCGCCAGCAGCCACTACTTACAGGGGTCGGATTCACCCCTCCACTTT
-,-,TRBJ1-5,TRBV5-1,CASSLPLTDTQHF,TGCGCCAGCAGCCTGCCCCTCACAGATACGCAGCATTTT
-,-,TRBJ2-1,TRBV7-3,CASSPAGAQNEQFF,TGTGCCAGCAGTCCCGCTGGCGCTCAAAATGAGCAGTTCTTC
-,-,TRBJ2-7,TRBV28,CVSIRTRGSYEQCF,TGTGTCAGCATCCGGACAAGGGGCTCCTACGAGCAGTGCTTC